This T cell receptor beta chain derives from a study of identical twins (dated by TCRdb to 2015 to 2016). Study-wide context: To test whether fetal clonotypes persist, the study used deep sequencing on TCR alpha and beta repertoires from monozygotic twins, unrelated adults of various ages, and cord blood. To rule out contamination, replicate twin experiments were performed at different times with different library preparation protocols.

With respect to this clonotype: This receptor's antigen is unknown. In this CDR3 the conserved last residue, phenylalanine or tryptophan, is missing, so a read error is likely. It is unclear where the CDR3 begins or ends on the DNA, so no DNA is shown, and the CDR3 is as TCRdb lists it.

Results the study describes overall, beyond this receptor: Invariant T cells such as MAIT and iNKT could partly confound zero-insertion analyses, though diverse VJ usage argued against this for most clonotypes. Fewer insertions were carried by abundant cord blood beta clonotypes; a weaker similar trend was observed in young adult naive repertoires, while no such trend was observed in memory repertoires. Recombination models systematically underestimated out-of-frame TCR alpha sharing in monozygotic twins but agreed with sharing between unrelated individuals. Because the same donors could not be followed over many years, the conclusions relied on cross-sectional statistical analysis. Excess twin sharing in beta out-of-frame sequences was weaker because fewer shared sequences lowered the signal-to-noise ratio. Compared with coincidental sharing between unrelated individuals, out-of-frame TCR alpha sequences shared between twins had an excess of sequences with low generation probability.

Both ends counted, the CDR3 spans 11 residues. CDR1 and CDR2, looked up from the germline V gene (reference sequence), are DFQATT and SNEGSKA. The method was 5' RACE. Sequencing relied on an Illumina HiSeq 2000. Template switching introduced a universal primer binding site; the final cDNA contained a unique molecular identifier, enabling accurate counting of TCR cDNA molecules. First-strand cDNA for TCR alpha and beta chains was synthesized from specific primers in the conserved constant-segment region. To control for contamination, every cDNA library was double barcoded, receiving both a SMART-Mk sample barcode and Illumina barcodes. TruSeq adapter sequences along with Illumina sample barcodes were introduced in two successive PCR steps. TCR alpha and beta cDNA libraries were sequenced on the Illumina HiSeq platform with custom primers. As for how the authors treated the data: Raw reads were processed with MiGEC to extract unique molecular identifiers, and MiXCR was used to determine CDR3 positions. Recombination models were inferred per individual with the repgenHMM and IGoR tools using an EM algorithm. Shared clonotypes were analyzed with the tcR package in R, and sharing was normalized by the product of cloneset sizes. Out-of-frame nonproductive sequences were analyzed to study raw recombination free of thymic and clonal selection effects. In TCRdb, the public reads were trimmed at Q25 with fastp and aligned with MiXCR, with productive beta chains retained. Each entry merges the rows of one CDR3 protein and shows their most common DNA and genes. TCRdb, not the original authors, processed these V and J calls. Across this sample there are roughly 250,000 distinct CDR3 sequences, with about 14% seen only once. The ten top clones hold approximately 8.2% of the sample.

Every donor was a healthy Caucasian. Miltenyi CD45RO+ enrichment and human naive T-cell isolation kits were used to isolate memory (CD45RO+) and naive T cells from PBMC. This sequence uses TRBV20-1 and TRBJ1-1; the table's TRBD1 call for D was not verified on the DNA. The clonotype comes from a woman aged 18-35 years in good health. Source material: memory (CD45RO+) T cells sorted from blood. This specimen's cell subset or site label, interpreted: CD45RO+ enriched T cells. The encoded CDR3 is CSAYRGRRVFL.